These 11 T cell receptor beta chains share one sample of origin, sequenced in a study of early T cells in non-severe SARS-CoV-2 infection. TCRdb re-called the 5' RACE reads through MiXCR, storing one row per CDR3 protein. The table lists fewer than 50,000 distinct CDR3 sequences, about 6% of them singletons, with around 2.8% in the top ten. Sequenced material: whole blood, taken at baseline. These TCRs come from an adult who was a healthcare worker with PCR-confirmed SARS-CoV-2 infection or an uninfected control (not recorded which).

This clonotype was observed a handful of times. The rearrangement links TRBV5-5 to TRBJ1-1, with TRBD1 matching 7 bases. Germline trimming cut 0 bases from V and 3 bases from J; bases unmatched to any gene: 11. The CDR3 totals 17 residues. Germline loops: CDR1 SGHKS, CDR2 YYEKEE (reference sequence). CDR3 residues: CASSLEGRGLFDTEAFF. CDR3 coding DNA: TGTGCCAGCAGCTTGGAAGGGAGGGGGCTATTTGACACTGAAGCTTTCTTT.

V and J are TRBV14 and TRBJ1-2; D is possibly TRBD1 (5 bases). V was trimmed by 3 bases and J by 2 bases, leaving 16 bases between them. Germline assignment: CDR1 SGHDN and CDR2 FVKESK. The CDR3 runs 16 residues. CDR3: CASSHRAGALNYGYTF. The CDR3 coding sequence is TGTGCCAGCAGCCACCGAGCTGGGGCCTTGAACTATGGCTACACCTTC.

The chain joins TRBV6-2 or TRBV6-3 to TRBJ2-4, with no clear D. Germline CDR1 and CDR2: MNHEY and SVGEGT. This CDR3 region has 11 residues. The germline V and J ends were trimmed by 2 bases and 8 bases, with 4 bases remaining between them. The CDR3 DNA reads TGTGCCAGCAGTTACGAGGACATTCAGTACTTC. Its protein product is CASSYEDIQYF.

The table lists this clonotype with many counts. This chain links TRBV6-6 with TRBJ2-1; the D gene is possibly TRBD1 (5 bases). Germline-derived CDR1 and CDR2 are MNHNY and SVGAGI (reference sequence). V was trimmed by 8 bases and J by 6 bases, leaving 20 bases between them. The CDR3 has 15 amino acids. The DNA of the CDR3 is TGTGCCAGCGGGGTCACGATAACCCAGGGCAATGAGCAGTTCTTC. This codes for CASGVTITQGNEQFF.

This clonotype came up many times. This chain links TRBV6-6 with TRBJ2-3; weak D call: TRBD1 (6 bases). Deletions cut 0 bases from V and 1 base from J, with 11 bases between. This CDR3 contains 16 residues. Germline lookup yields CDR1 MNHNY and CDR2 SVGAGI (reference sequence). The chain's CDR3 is CASSYSGDTRTDTQYF. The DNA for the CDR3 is TGTGCCAGCAGTTACTCGGGGGACACTCGCACAGATACGCAGTATTTT.

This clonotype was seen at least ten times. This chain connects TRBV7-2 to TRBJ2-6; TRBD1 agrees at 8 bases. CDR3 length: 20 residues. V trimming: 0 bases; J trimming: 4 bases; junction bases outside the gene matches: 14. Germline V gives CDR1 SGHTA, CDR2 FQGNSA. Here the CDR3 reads CASSLAPQDRESLGANVLTF. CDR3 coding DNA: TGTGCCAGCAGCTTAGCGCCGCAGGACAGGGAAAGTTTGGGGGCCAACGTCCTGACTTTC.

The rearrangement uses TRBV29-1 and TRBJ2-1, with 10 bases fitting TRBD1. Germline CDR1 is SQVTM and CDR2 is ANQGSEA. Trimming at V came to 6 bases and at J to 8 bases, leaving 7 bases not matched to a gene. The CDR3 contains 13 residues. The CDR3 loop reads CSVGTGVGDEQFF. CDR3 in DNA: TGCAGCGTGGGGACAGGGGTAGGGGATGAGCAGTTCTTC.

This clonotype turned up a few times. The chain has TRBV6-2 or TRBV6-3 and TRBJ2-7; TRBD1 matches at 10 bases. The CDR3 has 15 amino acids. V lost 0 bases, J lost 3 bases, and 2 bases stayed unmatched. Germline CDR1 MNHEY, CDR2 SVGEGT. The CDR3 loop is CASSYSTGGGYEQYF. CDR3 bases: TGTGCCAGCAGTTACTCGACAGGGGGCGGCTACGAGCAGTACTTC.

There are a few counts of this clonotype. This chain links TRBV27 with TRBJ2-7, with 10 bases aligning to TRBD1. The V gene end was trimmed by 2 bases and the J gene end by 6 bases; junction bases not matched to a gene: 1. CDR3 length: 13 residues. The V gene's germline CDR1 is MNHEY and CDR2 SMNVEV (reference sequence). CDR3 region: CASSLDRGREQYF. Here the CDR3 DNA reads TGTGCCAGCAGTTTAGACAGGGGGCGCGAGCAGTACTTC.

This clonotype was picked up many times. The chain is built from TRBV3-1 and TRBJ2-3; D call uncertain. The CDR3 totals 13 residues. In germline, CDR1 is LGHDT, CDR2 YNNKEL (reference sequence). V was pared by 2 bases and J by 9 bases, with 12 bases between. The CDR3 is CASSQQEPRTQYF. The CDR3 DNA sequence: TGTGCCAGCAGCCAACAGGAACCGCGGACGCAGTATTTT.

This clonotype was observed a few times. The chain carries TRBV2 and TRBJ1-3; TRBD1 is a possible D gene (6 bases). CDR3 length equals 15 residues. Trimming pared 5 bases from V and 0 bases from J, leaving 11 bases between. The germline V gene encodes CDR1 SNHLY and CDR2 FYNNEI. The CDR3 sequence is CASSLGTTSGNTIYF. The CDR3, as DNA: TGTGCCAGCAGTCTCGGGACAACCTCTGGAAACACCATATATTTT.